The rows below give T cell receptor beta chains drawn from one sample of a study of human T cells and chemical hapten exposure. TCRdb processed the RACE reads anew with MiXCR; each CDR3 protein has one entry. This repertoire shows 95,000 to 150,000 distinct CDR3 sequences, roughly 10% found once; its top ten account for more than 2%. The starting material was whole blood, obtained in connection with sensitization to the hapten diphenylcyclopropenone (DPC). These receptors were collected from a woman aged 50 to 65 with alopecia areata. Some clones in this sample may be carry-over from other donors' samples. Each CDR3 is given with its conserved first and last residue. D genes are given only for firm matches.

CDR3: CATSRARDSNQPQHF
V: TRBV15
D: -

CDR3: CSVRQNTEAFF
V: TRBV29-1
D: -

CDR3: CSASWGIPNTGELFF
V: TRBV20-1
D: -

CDR3: CASSQVPTATNEKLFF
V: TRBV4-1
D: -

CDR3: CASSSGTYSTDTQYF
V: TRBV13
D: -

CDR3: CASSERDTQPQHF
V: TRBV6-1
D: -

CDR3: CASSLAAGSPYEKLFF
V: TRBV5-1
D: -

CDR3: CASSRSWTRNTGELFF
V: TRBV6-5
D: TRBD2

CDR3: CASSFRRGPYNEQFF
V: TRBV12-3/TRBV12-4
D: -

CDR3: CASSRLAGGNEQFF
V: TRBV9
D: TRBD2

CDR3: CASSPGFGATYNEQFF
V: TRBV14
D: -

CDR3: CASSVRGGGPSNEQFF
V: TRBV3-1
D: -

CDR3: CSATRPGTSSYEQYF
V: TRBV20-1
D: TRBD2

CDR3: CSVTAGLYNEQFF
V: TRBV20-1
D: -

CDR3: CASSDSPQRYF
V: TRBV2
D: -

CDR3: CASSLLNRPYEQYF
V: TRBV5-4
D: -

CDR3: CSARVRADTQYF
V: TRBV20-1
D: -

CDR3: CASSYPGRGYGYTF
V: TRBV19
D: -

CDR3: CASGGGTGSYNEQFF
V: TRBV2
D: TRBD1

CDR3: CSAIEGGGGTEAFF
V: TRBV20-1
D: -

CDR3: CASSLRGGVTYEQYF
V: TRBV28
D: -

CDR3: CASSLKVARVLSYEQYF
V: TRBV28
D: -

CDR3: CSVEEWTEGAFF
V: TRBV29-1
D: -

CDR3: CVSSPPKGLVEQYF
V: TRBV18
D: TRBD2

CDR3: CASSPLGSQAFF
V: TRBV7-2
D: -

CDR3: CASSPTGLPNEQYF
V: TRBV3-1
D: TRBD2

CDR3: CASSTTGSGANVLTF
V: TRBV27
D: -

CDR3: CASSVMTGGEAFF
V: TRBV27
D: TRBD1

CDR3: CASSLEGLADEQYF
V: TRBV13
D: TRBD2

CDR3: CASSPPGQGQFF
V: TRBV7-9
D: -

CDR3: CASNSGAVYEKLFF
V: TRBV2
D: -

CDR3: CSARKELTQPQHF
V: TRBV20-1
D: -

CDR3: CATSDFGGHYEQYF
V: TRBV24-1
D: -

CDR3: CASSLQRGGADTQYF
V: TRBV7-9
D: TRBD2

CDR3: CASSPDGANYGYTF
V: TRBV5-1
D: -

CDR3: CSVGTDSFYEQYF
V: TRBV29-1
D: -

CDR3: CASSLGYSQETQYF
V: TRBV5-1
D: -